This passage covers 6 T cell receptor beta chains from one sample sequenced in a study of blood T cell repertoires in COVID-19. The repertoire was sequenced with immunoSEQ multiplex PCR; TCRdb's copy has only in-frame clones and lacks some. The table lists 45,000 to 55,000 clones, around four fifths of them singletons. Source material: peripheral blood. The receptors stem from a human donor in a cohort sampled during active COVID-19.

The table lists this clone with a few counts. This chain joins TRBV4-3 and TRBJ2-7; TRBD2 agrees at 10 bases. CDR1 is LGHNA, CDR2 YSLEER, per germline. The ends lost 2 bases at V and 7 bases at J; junction bases unmatched: 8. This CDR3 has 15 amino acids. The CDR3 bases are TGCGCCAGCAGCCAAACGAGCGGGGGGGCTCGAGAGCAGTACTTC. Its protein product is CASSQTSGGAREQYF.

This clone came up a few times. V is TRBV2 and J is TRBJ1-1; D is uncertain. This CDR3 is 13 amino acids long. Trimming removed 5 bases from V and 5 bases from J, with 12 bases in between. Per germline, CDR1 SNHLY and CDR2 FYNNEI. CDR3 loop: CASSRESETEAFF. The CDR3 DNA is TGTGCCAGCAGTCGGGAGTCGGAGACTGAAGCTTTCTTT.

This rearrangement joins TRBV7-2 to TRBJ1-5; the D gene is possibly TRBD1 (6 bases). From germline, CDR1 is SGHTA and CDR2 FQGNSA. V was cut by 6 bases and J by 3 bases, with 15 bases left in between. The CDR3 sequence is 15 residues long. In DNA, the CDR3 is TGTGCCAGCAGTCTACAGGGTACGAACAATCAGCCCCAGCATTTT. The encoded protein is CASSLQGTNNQPQHF.

The chain uses TRBV5-1 and TRBJ1-5; tentatively, D is TRBD1 (6 bases). The CDR3 runs to 13 residues. Germline V CDR1 and CDR2: SGHRS, YFSETQ. Between the trimmed V and J ends, which lost 7 bases and 4 bases, there was a span of 12 bases. The CDR3 reads CASSGTPNQPQHF. The CDR3 coding sequence is TGCGCCAGCTCGGGGACACCAAATCAGCCCCAGCATTTT. Complete variable domain (other parts from reference TRBV5-1 and TRBJ1-5): KAGVTQTPRYLIKTRGQQVTLSCSPISGHRSVSWYQQTPGQGLQFLFEYFSETQRNKGNFPGRFSGRQFSNSRSEMNVSTLELGDSALYLCASSGTPNQPQHFGDGTRLSIL.

The rearrangement joins TRBV28 to TRBJ2-7; D is uncertain. Germline V gene lookup returns CDR1 MDHEN and CDR2 SYDVKM. This CDR3 contains 11 residues. The V end was cut by 10 bases, the J end by 3 bases, with 10 bases between. Written as DNA, the CDR3 is TGTGCCACCAACAAGTACTACGAGCAGTACTTC. This sequence encodes CATNKYYEQYF.

V usage is TRBV9 and J usage is TRBJ2-3; no firm D call. The CDR3 has 16 residues. V lost 2 bases and J lost 2, with 15 bases in between. Germline-derived CDR1 and CDR2 are SGDLS and YYNGEE. Here the CDR3 DNA reads TGTGCCAGCAGCGTTTTAGATCTTTCTGCCACAGATACGCAGTATTTT. Amino acid sequence: CASSVLDLSATDTQYF.